The next 26 T cell receptor beta chains were all read from a single sample in a study of cytotoxic CD8 clonotypes in ibrutinib-treated CLL. Repertoires were generated with immunoSEQ multiplex PCR, while TCRdb's copy carries only in-frame clones and drops some. The sample holds 130,000 or so clones; approximately 80% are singletons and the top ten take about 3.3%. The source was PBMCs, collected after 24 months of ibrutinib treatment. Receptor source: a human donor with chronic lymphocytic leukemia.

This chain links TRBV18 with TRBJ1-1; D uncertain. Germline assignment: CDR1 KGHSH and CDR2 LQKENI. CDR3 length: 14 amino acids. Trimming shortened V by 3 bases and J by 1 base, and 9 bases separated the two germline ends. The CDR3 DNA reads as TGTGCCAGCTCACCTCGGCAACCGAACACTGAAGCTTTCTTT. Protein: CASSPRQPNTEAFF.

This clone appeared a single time. V usage is TRBV7-8 and J usage is TRBJ2-3; 8 bases are shared with TRBD1. J was trimmed by 4 bases and V by 5 bases; bases with no gene match: 17. This CDR3 is 18 amino acids long. Germline V gene data show CDR1 as SGHVS and CDR2 as FQNEAQ. The CDR3 region is CASSQPQKGQGLADTQYF. CDR3 sequence (DNA): TGTGCCAGCAGCCAACCCCAAAAAGGACAGGGCTTGGCAGATACGCAGTATTTT.

This chain uses TRBV2 with TRBJ2-6, with D perhaps assigned TRBD1 or TRBD2 (6 bases each). Trimming cost V 1 base and J 2 bases, with 9 bases left between them. Germline V CDR1 and CDR2: SNHLY, FYNNEI. The CDR3 spans 16 residues. CDR3 in amino acids: CASSEEGGPGANVLTF. CDR3 DNA sequence: TGTGCCAGCAGTGAAGAGGGGGGCCCTGGGGCCAACGTCCTGACTTTC.

This chain uses TRBV29-1 with TRBJ1-4; the match to TRBD1 covers 10 bases. Germline trimming cut 6 bases from V and 7 bases from J; bases unmatched to any gene: 8. CDR3 length: 14 residues. From germline, CDR1 is SQVTM and CDR2 ANQGSEA. The CDR3 DNA sequence: TGCAGCGTCCGGACAGGGGGTGTGGGTGAAAAACTGTTTTTT. This translates into CSVRTGGVGEKLFF. Based on the CDR3 plus reference TRBV29-1 and TRBJ1-4, the full variable domain is SAVISQKPSRDICQRGTSLTIQCQVDSQVTMMFWYRQQPGQSLTLIATANQGSEATYESGFVIDKFPISRPNLTFSTLTVSNMSPEDSSIYLCSVRTGGVGEKLFFGSGTQLSVL.

The chain carries TRBV19 and TRBJ1-1, with D perhaps TRBD1 (5 bases). Germline assignment: CDR1 LNHDA and CDR2 SQIVND (reference sequence). Trimming pared 10 bases from V and 6 bases from J, leaving 21 bases between. The CDR3 is made up of 14 amino acids. The DNA of the CDR3 is TGTGCCATCCATGACCAGGGAGGAGGGGCTGAAGCTTTCTTT. Residues: CAIHDQGGGAEAFF.

The rearrangement uses TRBV6-1 and TRBJ2-3; D remains unclear. The V end lost 7 bases, the J end lost 4 bases, and 3 bases lay between the germline ends. CDR3 length equals 10 residues. Germline V lookup: CDR1 MNHNS, CDR2 SASEGT. In nucleotides, the CDR3 is TGTGCCAGCATTGCAGATACGCAGTATTTT. Translation gives CASIADTQYF.

The rearrangement links TRBV10-3 to TRBJ2-7; TRBD1 matches at 8 bases. Germline lookup yields CDR1 ENHRY and CDR2 SYGVKD. CDR3 length equals 14 residues. The V segment lost 8 bases and the J segment 0 bases; nucleotides outside the gene matches: 6. The CDR3 reads CAIARDRTSYEQYF. DNA for the CDR3: TGTGCCATCGCCCGGGACAGGACCTCCTACGAGCAGTACTTC.

This chain uses TRBV27 with TRBJ2-2; tentatively, D is TRBD1 (5 bases). The CDR3 contains 14 residues. Trimming took off 4 bases at V and 6 bases at J, with 12 bases between the two ends. Per the germline V gene, CDR1 is MNHEY and CDR2 is SMNVEV (reference sequence). The CDR3 spells CASSSVDSPGELFF. The DNA of the CDR3 is TGTGCCAGCAGTTCTGTTGACAGCCCCGGGGAGCTGTTTTTT.

The gene calls are TRBV4-3 and TRBJ2-1; D is possibly TRBD1 (5 bases). CDR1 is LGHNA, CDR2 YSLEER, per germline. Trimming removed 2 bases from V and 9 bases from J, with 14 bases in between. CDR3 length equals 14 residues. This CDR3 is CASSQQPVQAEQFF. CDR3 DNA: TGCGCCAGCAGCCAACAACCAGTACAGGCTGAGCAGTTCTTC.

CDR3 sequence reads: CASSQGSRGGYQETQYF. CDR3 bases: TGCGCCAGCAGCCAAGGGTCTCGCGGGGGGTACCAAGAGACCCAGTACTTC. J is TRBJ2-5 and V is TRBV4-3; TRBD2 matches at 8 bases. The CDR3 contains 17 residues. Trimming at V came to 1 base and at J to 0 bases, leaving 7 bases not matched to a gene. Germline CDR1 is LGHNA and CDR2 is YSLEER.

This clone came up a few times. This chain joins TRBV18 and TRBJ1-3; D is possibly TRBD1 (5 bases). Between the trimmed V and J ends, which lost 0 bases and 0 bases, there was a span of 9 bases. CDR3 length equals 16 residues. Per germline, CDR1 KGHSH and CDR2 LQKENI. The CDR3 DNA sequence: TGTGCCAGCTCACCACCCGGGGCTCGCTCTGGAAACACCATATATTTT. Translating gives CASSPPGARSGNTIYF.

This chain joins TRBV6-1 and TRBJ1-1; D unclear. V lost 2 bases and J 2 bases, leaving 15 bases between the germline ends. This CDR3 region has 16 residues. Germline CDR1 is MNHNS and CDR2 is SASEGT. The CDR3 protein is CASSEIGMTPNTEAFF. Here the CDR3 DNA reads TGTGCCAGCAGTGAAATCGGAATGACACCTAACACTGAAGCTTTCTTT.

This chain joins TRBV9 and TRBJ2-1; 9 nucleotides align to TRBD1. Germline CDR1 and CDR2: SGDLS and YYNGEE. CDR3 size: 15 residues. Trimming at V came to 0 bases and at J to 6 bases, leaving 4 bases not matched to a gene. CDR3 amino acids: CASSVEGTGSNEQFF. The CDR3 bases are TGTGCCAGCAGCGTAGAAGGGACAGGGTCCAATGAGCAGTTCTTC.

The V gene is TRBV7-2, the J gene TRBJ2-5; D is unresolved. The V gene lost 0 bases and the J gene lost 5 bases, with 10 bases spanning the gap. Germline values: CDR1 SGHTA, CDR2 FQGNSA. This CDR3 is 14 amino acids long. The CDR3 is CASSLAIGVETQYF. The CDR3 nucleotides read TGTGCCAGCAGCTTAGCTATCGGCGTGGAGACCCAGTACTTC. The variable domain in full, with the rest retrieved from reference TRBV7-2 and TRBJ2-5, is GAGVSQSPSNKVTEKGKDVELRCDPISGHTALYWYRQSLGQGLEFLIYFQGNSAPDKSGLPSDRFSAERTGGSVSTLTIQRTQQEDSAVYLCASSLAIGVETQYFGPGTRLLVL.

The chain links TRBV7-2 to TRBJ2-3, with D perhaps matching TRBD2 (6 bases). CDR1 SGHTA and CDR2 FQGNSA come from the germline V gene. This CDR3 is 15 amino acids long. V lost 5 bases and J lost 0, with 12 bases in between. In DNA form, the CDR3 reads TGTGCCAGCAGCCTTAGCGGCTATAGCACAGATACGCAGTATTTT. This translates into CASSLSGYSTDTQYF.

This clone was recorded at least ten times. Here the CDR3 reads CASWTGTGSSYEQYF. CDR3 DNA sequence: TGTGCCAGTTGGACCGGGACAGGGAGCTCCTACGAGCAGTACTTC. The rearrangement joins TRBV2 to TRBJ2-7, with TRBD1 identical over 9 bases. CDR1 and CDR2 (germline): SNHLY, FYNNEI. J gave up 0 bases and V 9 bases, and 9 bases lay outside the gene matches. CDR3 length: 15 amino acids.

The J gene is TRBJ1-2, the V gene TRBV14; D gene ambiguous. This CDR3 contains 13 residues. Germline assignment: CDR1 SGHDN and CDR2 FVKESK. The germline V and J ends were trimmed by 1 base and 4 bases, with 7 bases remaining between them. The CDR3 bases are TGTGCCAGCAGCCAAGGTCGCAGCTATGGCTACACCTTC. Residues: CASSQGRSYGYTF.

The chain couples TRBV7-9 to TRBJ2-3; D may be TRBD1 (6 bases). This CDR3 region has 13 residues. In germline, CDR1 is SEHNR, CDR2 FQNEAQ (reference sequence). V lost 5 bases and J 7 bases, leaving 13 bases between the germline ends. The CDR3 coding sequence is TGTGCCAGCAGCCCCGGGACATCCAATACGCAGTATTTT. It specifies CASSPGTSNTQYF.

The V call is TRBV9, the J call TRBJ1-2; D is unresolved. Germline CDR1 is SGDLS and CDR2 is YYNGEE. V dropped 3 bases and J dropped 5 bases, with 11 bases sitting between them. This CDR3 is 13 amino acids long. The CDR3 bases are TGTGCCAGCAGCGCCCGGGTCTCATATGGCTACACCTTC. It is translated as CASSARVSYGYTF.

This chain joins TRBV28 and TRBJ2-5, with 8 bases matching TRBD1. V was pared by 2 bases and J by 6 bases, with 8 bases of the junction left unmatched. CDR1 MDHEN and CDR2 SYDVKM come from the germline V gene. The length of the CDR3 is 15 residues. CDR3: CASSLDQGAPQTQYF. The CDR3 coding sequence is TGTGCCAGCAGTTTAGACCAGGGGGCACCCCAGACCCAGTACTTC.

This sequence joins TRBV6-5 and TRBJ2-3; 15 positions match TRBD2. Germline loops: CDR1 MNHEY, CDR2 SVGAGI. The junction had 5 bases not matched to a gene; V was cut back by 4 bases and J by 6 bases. The CDR3 is 16 residues long. The CDR3 here is CASSLTGLAGGDTQYF. Here the CDR3 DNA reads TGTGCCAGCAGTTTAACAGGACTAGCGGGGGGGGATACGCAGTATTTT.

The chain carries TRBV2 and TRBJ1-5; D is undetermined. Deletions cut 6 bases from V and 7 bases from J, with 16 bases between. Germline V gene data show CDR1 as SNHLY and CDR2 as FYNNEI. The CDR3 is made up of 14 amino acids. DNA of the CDR3: TGTGCCAGCAGCCCGGGAAGGGATCAGCAGCCCCAGCATTTT. Translating gives CASSPGRDQQPQHF.

The chain joins TRBV7-2 to TRBJ1-2; D call uncertain. Germline loops: CDR1 SGHTA, CDR2 FQGNSA. This CDR3 region has 12 residues. Trimming removed 2 bases at V and 10 bases at J, with 11 bases between. The CDR3 here is CASSLSPGSYTF. As DNA, the CDR3 is TGTGCCAGCAGCTTATCCCCCGGATCCTACACCTTC.

Comment on this clone: Other DNA sequences within the sample encode an identical CDR3. The J gene is TRBJ1-6, the V gene TRBV7-2, with D perhaps TRBD1 (6 bases). This CDR3 contains 16 residues. The V gene lost 5 bases and the J gene lost 6 bases, with 17 bases spanning the gap. Germline lookup yields CDR1 SGHTA and CDR2 FQGNSA. CDR3 residues: CASSLYGGQFNSPLHF. In nucleotides, the CDR3 is TGTGCCAGCAGCCTATACGGGGGGCAGTTTAATTCACCCCTCCACTTT. The whole variable domain, filled in from reference TRBV7-2 and TRBJ1-6, reads GAGVSQSPSNKVTEKGKDVELRCDPISGHTALYWYRQSLGQGLEFLIYFQGNSAPDKSGLPSDRFSAERTGGSVSTLTIQRTQQEDSAVYLCASSLYGGQFNSPLHFGNGTRLTVT.

The chain combines TRBV2 with TRBJ1-4; maybe TRBD1 (5 bases). Germline CDR1 and CDR2: SNHLY and FYNNEI. V was clipped by 1 base and J by 7 bases, with 10 bases between them. The CDR3 runs to 14 residues. The CDR3 here is CASSEGGAGEKLFF. The CDR3 bases are TGTGCCAGCAGTGAAGGTGGGGCCGGTGAAAAACTGTTTTTT.

This rearrangement joins TRBV20-1 to TRBJ2-3; D is ambiguous. Trimming cost V 6 bases and J 4 bases, with 8 bases left between them. The CDR3 has 11 residues. CDR1 is DFQATT, CDR2 SNEGSKA, per germline (reference sequence). DNA of the CDR3: TGCAGTGCCGACGTCGCAGATACGCAGTATTTT. Translation gives CSADVADTQYF.